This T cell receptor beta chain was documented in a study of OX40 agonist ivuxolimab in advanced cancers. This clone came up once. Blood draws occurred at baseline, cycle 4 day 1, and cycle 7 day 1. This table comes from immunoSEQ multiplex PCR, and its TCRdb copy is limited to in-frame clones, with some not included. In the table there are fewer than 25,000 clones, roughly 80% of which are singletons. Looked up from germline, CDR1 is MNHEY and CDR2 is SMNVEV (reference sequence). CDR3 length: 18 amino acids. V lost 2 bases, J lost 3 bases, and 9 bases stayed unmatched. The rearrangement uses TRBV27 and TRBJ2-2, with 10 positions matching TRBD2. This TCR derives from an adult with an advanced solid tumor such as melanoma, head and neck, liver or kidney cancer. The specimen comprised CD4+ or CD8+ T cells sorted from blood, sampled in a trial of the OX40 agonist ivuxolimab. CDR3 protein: CASSLRASGGTHTGELFF. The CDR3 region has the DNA TGTGCCAGCAGTTTAAGGGCTAGCGGGGGAACTCACACCGGGGAGCTGTTTTTT.